The 32 T cell receptor beta chains presented below share a single source sample, sequenced in a study of blood T cell repertoires in COVID-19. Clones were sequenced by immunoSEQ multiplex PCR, and TCRdb holds only the in-frame ones, with some missing. The sample has 150,000 or so clones, roughly nine tenths seen once. Sequences were obtained from peripheral blood. Receptors originate from a man between 18 and 29 years old with COVID-19, enrolled during active disease.

This clone has a handful of counts. The junction and the germline gene differ at one end; a read error may be behind it. The gene calls are TRBV15 and TRBJ1-4; 8 positions agree with TRBD1. This CDR3 region has 12 residues. Germline V gene sequence: CDR1 LNHNV, CDR2 YYDKDF (reference sequence). In DNA form, the CDR3 reads TGTGCCACCAGCAGCACCACAGGGGGACTGCTTTTT. Amino acids: CATSSTTGGLLF.

The genes are TRBV6-2 or TRBV6-3 and TRBJ2-2; 12 bases agree with TRBD2. J was trimmed by 1 base and V by 6 bases; bases with no gene match: 9. The CDR3 runs to 18 residues. The V gene's germline CDR1 is MNHEY and CDR2 SVGEGT. The CDR3 reads CASSDGLAGWLNTGELFF. DNA of the CDR3: TGTGCCAGCAGCGACGGACTAGCGGGATGGTTGAACACCGGGGAGCTGTTTTTT.

The V and J genes are TRBV30 and TRBJ2-7; tentatively, D is TRBD2 (6 bases). This CDR3 is built from 14 residues. The germline CDR1 and CDR2 sequences are GTSNPN and SVGIG (reference sequence). V was shortened by 0 bases and J by 4 bases, with 13 bases between the two germline ends. The CDR3 sequence is CAWSVSPSGYEQYF. Written as DNA, the CDR3 is TGTGCCTGGAGTGTATCCCCCAGCGGGTACGAGCAGTACTTC.

This sequence joins TRBV28 and TRBJ2-7; 11 bases are a match to TRBD2. This CDR3 spans 17 amino acids. Germline-derived CDR1 and CDR2 are MDHEN and SYDVKM. Losses at the gene ends were 5 bases for V and 3 bases for J; bases not matched to a gene: 12. The CDR3 protein is CASSPVLAGATGYEQYF. The CDR3 coding sequence is TGTGCCAGCAGTCCTGTACTAGCGGGAGCGACGGGCTACGAGCAGTACTTC.

This chain uses TRBV23-1 with TRBJ2-2; D ambiguous. TRBV23-1 is noted as an ORF with a role that remains uncertain. The CDR3 has 14 amino acids. Deletions cut 4 bases from V and 4 bases from J, with 10 bases between. The CDR3 coding sequence is TGCGCCAGCAGTCTTCCCATCGGCACCGGGGAGCTGTTTTTT. Protein product: CASSLPIGTGELFF.

V gene TRBV7-3 combines with J gene TRBJ2-3; 9 bases fit TRBD2. CDR1 is SGHTA and CDR2 is FQGTGA in the germline V gene. Trimming at V came to 4 bases and at J to 3 bases, leaving 8 bases not matched to a gene. The CDR3 contains 16 residues. The CDR3 nucleotides read TGTGCCAGCAGCTCGCGGGGTCTAGCGGGGACAGATACGCAGTATTTT. Amino acid sequence: CASSSRGLAGTDTQYF.

The chain recombines TRBV28 with TRBJ2-5, with TRBD1 as a possible D gene (9 bases). Germline CDR1 reads MDHEN; CDR2 reads SYDVKM. CDR3 length: 16 residues. Trimming took 11 bases from V and 5 from J, leaving 27 bases between them. The CDR3 is CAVNRGGQGRWETQYF. The CDR3 DNA follows: TGTGCCGTGAACCGGGGGGGACAGGGACGTTGGGAGACCCAGTACTTC. Full variable domain (remainder filled in from reference TRBV28 and TRBJ2-5): DVKVTQSSRYLVKRTGEKVFLECVQDMDHENMFWYRQDPGLGLRLIYFSYDVKMKEKGDIPEGYSVSREKKERFSLILESASTNQTSMYLCAVNRGGQGRWETQYFGPGTRLLVL.

This sequence joins TRBV9 and TRBJ2-1, with TRBD2 identical over 9 bases. V shed 0 bases, J shed 4 bases, and the junction held 5 bases outside the gene matches. The germline V gene encodes CDR1 SGDLS and CDR2 YYNGEE. CDR3 size: 16 residues. CDR3 bases: TGTGCCAGCAGCGTAGATCTAGCGGGATCTTACAATGAGCAGTTCTTC. It yields the protein CASSVDLAGSYNEQFF.

This sequence joins TRBV5-6 and TRBJ2-7; a possible D gene is TRBD1 (6 bases). Trimming shortened V by 1 base and J by 3 bases, and 14 bases separated the two germline ends. The germline CDR1 and CDR2 sequences are SGHDT and YYEEEE. The CDR3 totals 15 residues. DNA for the CDR3: TGTGCCAGCAGCTTGACAGGGTTTGGGTACTACGAGCAGTACTTC. It translates to CASSLTGFGYYEQYF.

V gene TRBV27 combines with J gene TRBJ2-7; D not certain. V dropped 2 bases and J dropped 0 bases, with 8 bases sitting between them. Germline CDR1 and CDR2: MNHEY and SMNVEV (reference sequence). The CDR3 contains 14 residues. The CDR3 loop is CASSLGRSSYEQYF. CDR3 sequence (DNA): TGTGCCAGCAGTTTAGGGCGCAGCTCCTACGAGCAGTACTTC.

This rearrangement joins TRBV3-1 (or the pseudogene TRBV3-2) to TRBJ1-1, with TRBD1 identical over 8 bases. This CDR3 contains 15 residues. The J segment lost 2 bases and the V segment lost 4 bases, leaving 6 bases of the junction unmatched. Per the germline V gene, CDR1 is LGHDT and CDR2 is YNNKEL (reference sequence). CDR3 sequence: CASSPRDRLNTEAFF. CDR3 bases: TGTGCCAGCAGCCCCCGGGACAGGTTAAACACTGAAGCTTTCTTT.

This chain links TRBV7-9 with TRBJ2-7, with a possible D match to TRBD2 (6 bases). Germline CDR1 SEHNR, CDR2 FQNEAQ (reference sequence). This CDR3 has 14 amino acids. V shed 6 bases and J shed 0 bases, with 12 bases lying between them. The CDR3 protein is CASSHSGSSYEQYF. DNA of the CDR3: TGTGCCAGCAGTCATAGCGGAAGCTCCTACGAGCAGTACTTC.

The V gene is TRBV23-1, the J gene TRBJ1-6; TRBD1 aligns across 8 bases. TRBV23-1 counts as an open reading frame of uncertain function. Trimming took 3 bases from V and 5 from J; bases not matched to a gene: 9. The CDR3 has 17 amino acids. The CDR3 DNA reads as TGCGCCAGCAGTCACCCGCCAGGGGGCATGAATAATTCACCCCTCCACTTT. Its translation is CASSHPPGGMNNSPLHF.

This clone was detected only once. The genes are TRBV12-3 or TRBV12-4 and TRBJ1-1; 7 nucleotides align to TRBD1. The CDR3 runs to 13 residues. The V gene end was trimmed by 6 bases and the J gene end by 8 bases; junction bases not matched to a gene: 9. CDR3 region: CASRTQQGSEAFF. Here the CDR3 DNA reads TGTGCCAGCAGAACCCAACAGGGGTCGGAAGCTTTCTTT.

This sequence joins TRBV24-1 and TRBJ2-6, with TRBD1 as a possible D gene (5 bases). V dropped 8 bases and J dropped 4 bases, with 17 bases sitting between them. The germline V gene encodes CDR1 KGHDR and CDR2 SFDVKD. This CDR3 spans 16 amino acids. The CDR3 loop is CATILSTVSGANVLTF. Here the CDR3 DNA reads TGTGCCACCATCCTATCGACAGTATCGGGGGCCAACGTCCTGACTTTC.

For the CDR3, the DNA is TGTGCCAGCACCGGACTAGCGAACACCGGGGAGCTGTTTTTT. This translates into CASTGLANTGELFF. This chain links TRBV27 with TRBJ2-2; 7 bases agree with TRBD2. The CDR3 loop spans 14 amino acids. The germline V gene encodes CDR1 MNHEY and CDR2 SMNVEV (reference sequence). With 7 bases clipped from V and 0 bases from J, the junction kept 2 bases outside the gene matches.

J is TRBJ2-1 and V is TRBV6-2 or TRBV6-3, with D perhaps TRBD1 (7 bases). There are 15 residues in the CDR3. V lost 1 base and J 7 bases, leaving 14 bases between the germline ends. CDR1 and CDR2 from the germline V gene are MNHEY and SVGEGT. The chain's CDR3 is CASSYLAEGANEQFF. The CDR3 DNA sequence: TGTGCCAGCAGTTACTTAGCGGAGGGGGCAAATGAGCAGTTCTTC.

A few counts support this clone. J is TRBJ2-1 and V is TRBV24-1, with 13 positions matching TRBD2. V shed 4 bases, J shed 2 bases, and the junction held 13 bases outside the gene matches. This CDR3 has 20 residues. Germline V CDR1 and CDR2: KGHDR, SFDVKD. CDR3 DNA sequence: TGTGCCACCAGTGACCCCCGGACTAGCGGGAGCGCCTTACCCTACAATGAGCAGTTCTTC. Its translation: CATSDPRTSGSALPYNEQFF.

Here the CDR3 reads CASSAGTSNFLFPDGELFF. The CDR3 coding sequence is TGTGCCAGCTCAGCGGGGACTAGTAATTTTCTGTTTCCCGACGGGGAGCTGTTTTTT. The chain couples TRBV18 to TRBJ2-2, with 8 nucleotides matching TRBD2. Germline V gene data show CDR1 as KGHSH and CDR2 as LQKENI. J lost 7 bases, V lost 5 bases, and 21 bases had no gene match. CDR3 size: 19 residues.

The chain joins TRBV23-1 to TRBJ2-3; D uncertain. TRBV23-1 is an open reading frame whose function is uncertain. The V and J ends lost 0 bases and 5 bases respectively, with 9 bases between them. CDR3 size: 14 residues. The CDR3 region is CASSQSPSRDTQYF. CDR3 nucleotides: TGCGCCAGCAGTCAATCGCCCTCGAGAGATACGCAGTATTTT.

The chain is built from TRBV5-1 and TRBJ1-1; TRBD1 might be the D (5 bases). This CDR3 spans 15 amino acids. The V end lost 3 bases, the J end lost 2 bases, and 14 bases lay between the germline ends. CDR1 and CDR2 from the germline V gene are SGHRS and YFSETQ. CDR3 in amino acids: CASSSTGGTNTEAFF. The CDR3 DNA reads as TGCGCCAGCAGCTCTACCGGGGGGACTAACACTGAAGCTTTCTTT. The full variable domain, rest sourced from reference TRBV5-1 and TRBJ1-1, is KAGVTQTPRYLIKTRGQQVTLSCSPISGHRSVSWYQQTPGQGLQFLFEYFSETQRNKGNFPGRFSGRQFSNSRSEMNVSTLELGDSALYLCASSSTGGTNTEAFFGQGTRLTVV.

V is TRBV4-1 and J is TRBJ2-3; perhaps TRBD2 as D (6 bases). Germline lookup yields CDR1 MGHRA and CDR2 YSYEKL. Trimming removed 0 bases at V and 1 base at J, with 11 bases between. The CDR3 is 16 amino acids. CDR3 nucleotides: TGCGCCAGCAGCCAAGAATGGAGGGAAGGCACAGATACGCAGTATTTT. This encodes CASSQEWREGTDTQYF.

V gene TRBV2 combines with J gene TRBJ1-1, with D maybe TRBD1 (5 bases). CDR1 and CDR2 (germline): SNHLY, FYNNEI. The CDR3 has 11 residues. The CDR3 reads CGGGGYTEAFF. CDR3 nucleotides: TGTGGTGGGGGGGGATACACTGAAGCTTTCTTT.

On this clone: Lacking the conserved final phenylalanine or tryptophan, this CDR3 likely reflects a read error. Because the CDR3's place on the DNA is in doubt, the DNA is left out and the CDR3 is given as listed by TCRdb. J is TRBJ1-3 and V is TRBV27; the listed D gene, TRBD1, was not tested against the DNA. The germline CDR1 and CDR2 sequences are MNHEY and SMNVEV (reference sequence). The CDR3 is 10 residues long, counting both termini. The CDR3 protein is CASSFLTYRY.

This sequence joins TRBV6-2 or TRBV6-3 and TRBJ1-2; TRBD1 matches at 7 bases. Per germline, CDR1 MNHEY and CDR2 SVGEGT. Unmatched junction bases numbered 5, after V lost 2 bases and J lost 5 bases. CDR3 size: 14 residues. This chain's CDR3 is CASSYPTGWYGYTF. CDR3 nucleotides: TGTGCCAGCAGTTACCCGACAGGGTGGTATGGCTACACCTTC.

CDR3 sequence (DNA): TGCGCCAGCAGCTTGGCCCCCGGGGGCTACGAGCAGTACTTC. Residues: CASSLAPGGYEQYF. The J gene is TRBJ2-7, the V gene TRBV5-1, with D perhaps TRBD2 (6 bases). Trimming shortened V by 0 bases and J by 3 bases, and 10 bases separated the two germline ends. Germline V gene lookup returns CDR1 SGHRS and CDR2 YFSETQ. CDR3 length: 14 amino acids. The whole variable domain, remainder taken from reference TRBV5-1 and TRBJ2-7, is KAGVTQTPRYLIKTRGQQVTLSCSPISGHRSVSWYQQTPGQGLQFLFEYFSETQRNKGNFPGRFSGRQFSNSRSEMNVSTLELGDSALYLCASSLAPGGYEQYFGPGTRLTVT.

This chain links TRBV29-1 with TRBJ1-1, with 8 bases fitting TRBD1. The CDR3 loop spans 16 amino acids. V trimming: 5 bases; J trimming: 4 bases; junction bases outside the gene matches: 15. Germline CDR1 SQVTM, CDR2 ANQGSEA. CDR3: CSVWTGRLMNGTEAFF. The CDR3 bases are TGCAGCGTTTGGACAGGGAGATTGATGAACGGCACTGAAGCTTTCTTT.

The rearrangement links TRBV19 to TRBJ2-7, with TRBD2 matching 8 bases. V lost 4 bases and J lost 1; bases outside the gene matches: 9. The CDR3 covers 16 residues. Germline V gene sequence: CDR1 LNHDA, CDR2 SQIVND (reference sequence). The CDR3 protein is CASSTRGSGSSYEQYF. CDR3 in DNA: TGTGCCAGTAGTACCCGTGGGAGCGGGAGTTCCTACGAGCAGTACTTC. The whole variable domain, remainder taken from reference TRBV19 and TRBJ2-7, is DGGITQSPKYLFRKEGQNVTLSCEQNLNHDAMYWYRQDPGQGLRLIYYSQIVNDFQKGDIAEGYSVSREKKESFPLTVTSAQKNPTAFYLCASSTRGSGSSYEQYFGPGTRLTVT.

The CDR3 protein is CASRRADANTGELFF. CDR3 sequence (DNA): TGTGCCAGCAGGAGGGCGGACGCGAACACCGGGGAGCTGTTTTTT. The genes are TRBV25-1 and TRBJ2-2, with D possibly being TRBD2 (5 bases). The V end lost 6 bases, the J end lost 0 bases, and 11 bases lay between the germline ends. Looked up from germline, CDR1 is MGHDK and CDR2 is SYGVNS. The CDR3 has 15 residues. Full variable domain (remainder filled in from reference TRBV25-1 and TRBJ2-2): EADIYQTPRYLVIGTGKKITLECSQTMGHDKMYWYQQDPGMELHLIHYSYGVNSTEKGDLSSESTVSRIRTEHFPLTLESARPSHTSQYLCASRRADANTGELFFGEGSRLTVL.

About this clone itself: The junction departs from the called germline gene at one end, perhaps through a read error. The chain couples TRBV6-2 or TRBV6-3 to TRBJ1-4; D unresolved. Germline V gene sequence: CDR1 MNHEY, CDR2 SVGEGT. The CDR3 consists of 13 residues. The CDR3 region has the DNA TGTGCCAGCAGTTACCGCCTAGATGAAAAACTGCTTTTT. It translates to CASSYRLDEKLLF.

This chain joins TRBV11-3 and TRBJ1-1; D gene unclear. This CDR3 comprises 14 residues. Trimming left V 6 bases short and J 5 bases short, with 16 bases between. Germline V gene sequence: CDR1 SGHNT, CDR2 YENEEA. CDR3 nucleotides: TGTGCCAGCAGTTCCCTCGGAAGGGAGACTGAAGCTTTCTTT. Translating it yields CASSSLGRETEAFF.

The rearrangement links TRBV25-1 to TRBJ2-3; 9 positions agree with TRBD1. The J segment lost 1 base and the V segment lost 4 bases, leaving 3 bases of the junction unmatched. CDR3 size: 15 residues. CDR1 is MGHDK, CDR2 SYGVNS, per germline. The CDR3 loop is CASSVRQGGTDTQYF. In nucleotides, the CDR3 is TGTGCCAGCAGTGTAAGACAGGGGGGCACAGATACGCAGTATTTT. The variable domain in full, with the rest retrieved from reference TRBV25-1 and TRBJ2-3, is EADIYQTPRYLVIGTGKKITLECSQTMGHDKMYWYQQDPGMELHLIHYSYGVNSTEKGDLSSESTVSRIRTEHFPLTLESARPSHTSQYLCASSVRQGGTDTQYFGPGTRLTVL.